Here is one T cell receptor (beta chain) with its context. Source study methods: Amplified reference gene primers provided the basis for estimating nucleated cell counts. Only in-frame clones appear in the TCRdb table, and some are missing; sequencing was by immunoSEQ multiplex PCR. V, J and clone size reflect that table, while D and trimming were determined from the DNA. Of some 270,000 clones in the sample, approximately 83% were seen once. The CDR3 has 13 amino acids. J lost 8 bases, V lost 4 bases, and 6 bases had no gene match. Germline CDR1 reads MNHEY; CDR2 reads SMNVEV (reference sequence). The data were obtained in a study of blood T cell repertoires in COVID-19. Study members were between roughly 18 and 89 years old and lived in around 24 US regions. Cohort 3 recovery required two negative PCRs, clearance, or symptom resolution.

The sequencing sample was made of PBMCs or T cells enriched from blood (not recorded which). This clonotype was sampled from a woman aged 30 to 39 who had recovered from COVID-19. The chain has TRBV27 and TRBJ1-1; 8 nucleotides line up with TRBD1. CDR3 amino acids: CASSYLGTGEAFF. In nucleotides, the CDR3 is TGTGCCAGCAGTTACCTCGGGACAGGAGAAGCTTTCTTT.